Below are 7 T cell receptor beta chains sequenced from a single sample in a study of PD-1 blockade in classical Hodgkin lymphoma. The time point was: cycle 4 day 1 (C4D1), after about 6 weeks of nivolumab. All the patients suffered relapse after autologous stem cell transplantation, and brentuximab vedotin exposure differed. Here immunoSEQ multiplex PCR was the method, and the copy in TCRdb shows in-frame clones only, minus some. The sample includes around 13,000 clones, approximately 80% of them seen just once. Sequences were derived from peripheral blood mononuclear cells (PBMCs), sampled before the fourth cycle of nivolumab. The receptors originated from a human donor with classical Hodgkin lymphoma.

The gene calls are TRBV4-2 and TRBJ2-3, with 8 bases aligning to TRBD2. Unmatched junction bases numbered 11, after V lost 11 bases and J lost 4 bases. In germline, CDR1 is LGHNA, CDR2 YNFKEQ. The CDR3 extends over 14 amino acids. The CDR3 DNA reads TGTGCCGCCAGCTTTAGCGGGGCGGCAGATACGCAGTATTTT. Encoded protein: CAASFSGAADTQYF.

The chain joins TRBV7-2 to TRBJ1-2, with 7 bases aligning to TRBD1. Unmatched junction bases numbered 3, after V lost 3 bases and J lost 2 bases. Germline values: CDR1 SGHTA, CDR2 FQGNSA. CDR3 size: 14 residues. The CDR3 spells CASSLGTANYGYTF. The CDR3 bases are TGTGCCAGCAGCTTGGGGACAGCAAACTATGGCTACACCTTC.

V usage is TRBV5-6 and J usage is TRBJ2-5, with a possible D match to TRBD1 (5 bases). The CDR3 has 13 amino acids. Trimming pared 4 bases from V and 7 bases from J, leaving 14 bases between. CDR1 SGHDT and CDR2 YYEEEE come from the germline V gene. CDR3 in DNA: TGTGCCAGCAGCCCTCAGGGCTACGGGACCCAGTACTTC. It specifies CASSPQGYGTQYF. The full variable domain, with the rest looked up from reference TRBV5-6 and TRBJ2-5, is DAGVTQSPTHLIKTRGQQVTLRCSPKSGHDTVSWYQQALGQGPQFIFQYYEEEERQRGNFPDRFSGHQFPNYSSELNVNALLLGDSALYLCASSPQGYGTQYFGPGTRLLVL.

The chain combines TRBV16 with TRBJ1-4; D possibly corresponds to TRBD1 (6 bases). Germline V gives CDR1 KGHSY, CDR2 FQNENV. The CDR3 consists of 14 residues. Trimming shortened V by 8 bases and J by 5 bases, and 15 bases separated the two germline ends. CDR3 bases: TGTGCCAGCGCTTTGGGGGCCTCAAATGAAAAACTGTTTTTT. Encoded protein: CASALGASNEKLFF.

This chain joins TRBV7-2 and TRBJ2-1, with D possibly matching TRBD2 (6 bases). Per the germline V gene, CDR1 is SGHTA and CDR2 is FQGNSA. The CDR3 extends over 16 amino acids. V gave up 5 bases and J gave up 6 bases, with 20 bases separating them. DNA of the CDR3: TGTGCCAGCAGCCTAAACCCGACTAGGGGCGCCAATGAGCAGTTCTTC. It is translated as CASSLNPTRGANEQFF.

This clone was counted only a few times. This rearrangement joins TRBV19 to TRBJ2-6, with D uncertain. Germline V CDR1 and CDR2: LNHDA, SQIVND (reference sequence). The V end was cut by 3 bases, the J end by 1 base, with 4 bases between. The CDR3 sequence is 14 residues long. The CDR3 coding sequence is TGTGCCAGTAGTATTCGTTCTGGGGCCAACGTCCTGACTTTC. Amino acids: CASSIRSGANVLTF. The variable domain in full, with the rest retrieved from reference TRBV19 and TRBJ2-6, is DGGITQSPKYLFRKEGQNVTLSCEQNLNHDAMYWYRQDPGQGLRLIYYSQIVNDFQKGDIAEGYSVSREKKESFPLTVTSAQKNPTAFYLCASSIRSGANVLTFGAGSRLTVL.

By its share, this clone is medium-sized. V gene TRBV7-8 combines with J gene TRBJ1-2; perhaps TRBD1 as D (5 bases). The CDR3 has 15 amino acids. Between the trimmed V and J ends, which lost 5 bases and 2 bases, there was a span of 15 bases. Germline V lookup: CDR1 SGHVS, CDR2 FQNEAQ. The CDR3 loop reads CASSATGTVNYGYTF. CDR3 sequence (DNA): TGTGCCAGCAGCGCAACCGGGACCGTAAACTATGGCTACACCTTC. The variable domain in full, completed from reference TRBV7-8 and TRBJ1-2, reads GAGVSQSPRYKVAKRGQDVALRCDPISGHVSLFWYQQALGQGPEFLTYFQNEAQLDKSGLPSDRFFAERPEGSVSTLKIQRTQQEDSAVYLCASSATGTVNYGYTFGSGTRLTVV.